Below, 16 T cell receptor beta chains from the same sample are listed, as sequenced in a study of cytomegalovirus exposure and HLA in healthy donors. Amplification used 60 Vbeta primers and 13 Jbeta primers. Clones were sequenced by immunoSEQ multiplex PCR, and TCRdb holds only the in-frame ones, with some missing. The sample includes 250,000 to 350,000 clones, roughly 80% of them seen just once. Sequences were obtained from PBMCs. All receptors come from a girl aged 2-10 years in good health and CMV-seronegative.

J is TRBJ2-3 and V is TRBV7-9, with 10 bases lining up with TRBD2. Germline V lookup: CDR1 SEHNR, CDR2 FQNEAQ (reference sequence). The CDR3 is 15 amino acids. V shed 4 bases and J 5 bases; nucleotides not matched to a gene: 6. Here the CDR3 DNA reads TGTGCCAGCAGCTCCCTAGCGGGAGTAAGAGATACGCAGTATTTT. This encodes CASSSLAGVRDTQYF.

A remark on this clone: The germline gene is not matched at one end of the junction; a read error may be the cause. The J gene is TRBJ2-7, the V gene TRBV4-1; the D is unclear. The germline CDR1 and CDR2 sequences are MGHRA and YSYEKL. This CDR3 comprises 16 residues. CDR3 coding DNA: TGCGCCAGCAGCCAAGACCACGCGGCAAGCTCCGACGAGCAGTACTTC. Protein: CASSQDHAASSDEQYF.

The chain is built from TRBV6-6 and TRBJ1-5; 7 nucleotides align to TRBD1. The germline gives CDR1 MNHNY, CDR2 SVGAGI (reference sequence). The V and J ends lost 6 bases and 7 bases, in that order; junction bases with no gene match: 9. This CDR3 comprises 14 residues. The CDR3: CASSRGTVEQPQHF. The CDR3 DNA reads TGTGCCAGCAGCCGAGGGACAGTGGAACAGCCCCAGCATTTT.

The chain has TRBV5-1 and TRBJ2-6; D is ambiguous. Per the germline V gene, CDR1 is SGHRS and CDR2 is YFSETQ. The V gene lost 7 bases and the J gene lost 0 bases, with 11 bases spanning the gap. This CDR3 spans 15 amino acids. CDR3 DNA sequence: TGCGCCAGCGCGAGTTACCTCTCTGGGGCCAACGTCCTGACTTTC. Amino acids: CASASYLSGANVLTF.

The chain uses TRBV30 and TRBJ2-5; no definite D call. Germline V gene sequence: CDR1 GTSNPN, CDR2 SVGIG (reference sequence). The V gene lost 4 bases and the J gene lost 4 bases, with 10 bases spanning the gap. This CDR3 comprises 12 residues. The CDR3 DNA reads as TGTGCCTGGACTGAGCGCGGAGAGACCCAGTACTTC. Translated, it gives CAWTERGETQYF.

This chain links TRBV4-2 with TRBJ2-2; TRBD2 agrees at 7 bases. V lost 1 base and J lost 4; bases outside the gene matches: 18. The CDR3 runs 20 residues. Germline V gene data show CDR1 as LGHNA and CDR2 as YNFKEQ. The CDR3 bases are TGTGCCAGCAGCCAAGGGTATGGACTAGTGGGCCATTCTGTCACCGGGGAGCTGTTTTTT. Translating it yields CASSQGYGLVGHSVTGELFF.

Concerning this clone itself: One junction end disagrees with the germline gene, perhaps due to a read error. The rearrangement uses TRBV7-9 and TRBJ1-1; the D gene is possibly TRBD1 (6 bases). Germline V lookup: CDR1 SEHNR, CDR2 FQNEAQ (reference sequence). This CDR3 is built from 16 residues. CDR3 DNA sequence: TGTTCCAGCAGCCCAAGACAGGTTCGAAGGGACACTGAAGCTTTCTTT. This codes for CSSSPRQVRRDTEAFF.

This clone was picked up one time. Written as DNA, the CDR3 is TGCGCCAGCAGCCAAGTTCATTCAGGACAGGGTTTCTCCCGGAACACTGAAGCTTTCTTT. Encoded protein: CASSQVHSGQGFSRNTEAFF. This rearrangement joins TRBV4-1 to TRBJ1-1; TRBD1 matches 8 bases. V was clipped by 1 base and J by 1 base; unmatched bases: 17. Germline V gene sequence: CDR1 MGHRA, CDR2 YSYEKL. This CDR3 region has 20 residues.

CDR3 protein: CAVETSGNTEAFF. The DNA for the CDR3 is TGTGCCGTCGAAACGTCAGGCAACACTGAAGCTTTCTTT. This chain links TRBV28 with TRBJ1-1, with D unresolved. With 11 bases removed from V and 2 bases from J, the gap between germline ends came to 15 bases. CDR3 length equals 13 residues. Germline loops: CDR1 MDHEN, CDR2 SYDVKM.

The chain links TRBV12-5 to TRBJ2-2; 9 bases align to TRBD2. In germline, CDR1 is LGHNT, CDR2 FRNRAP. This CDR3 contains 16 residues. The V and J ends lost 4 bases and 7 bases, in that order; junction bases with no gene match: 10. The CDR3 here is CASGSGSSGSYGELFF. The CDR3 DNA is TGTGCTAGTGGTTCCGGTAGTAGCGGGAGTTACGGGGAGCTGTTTTTT.

This chain joins TRBV4-1 and TRBJ2-7; 7 nucleotides line up with TRBD2. V was pared by 4 bases and J by 2 bases, with 11 bases of the junction left unmatched. This CDR3 comprises 16 residues. CDR1 is MGHRA and CDR2 is YSYEKL in the germline V gene. In nucleotides, the CDR3 is TGCGCCAGCAGCCGTTCAGGAGCGGGATTCGCCTACGAGCAGTACTTC. As protein: CASSRSGAGFAYEQYF.

The chain is built from TRBV5-6 and TRBJ2-1, with TRBD1 matching over 10 bases. The CDR3 is made up of 15 amino acids. Germline V gene data show CDR1 as SGHDT and CDR2 as YYEEEE. V gave up 0 bases and J gave up 8 bases; unmatched junction bases: 5. This CDR3 is CASSLAGQGNYEQFF. The CDR3, as DNA: TGTGCCAGCAGCTTGGCGGGACAGGGGAATTATGAGCAGTTCTTC. Using reference TRBV5-6 and TRBJ2-1 for the parts outside the CDR3, the full variable domain is DAGVTQSPTHLIKTRGQQVTLRCSPKSGHDTVSWYQQALGQGPQFIFQYYEEEERQRGNFPDRFSGHQFPNYSSELNVNALLLGDSALYLCASSLAGQGNYEQFFGPGTRLTVL.

The chain has TRBV28 and TRBJ2-1; 7 bases line up with TRBD2. Germline V lookup: CDR1 MDHEN, CDR2 SYDVKM. The CDR3 consists of 13 residues. Trimming removed 9 bases from V and 4 bases from J; junction bases left unmatched: 6. For the CDR3, the DNA is TGTGCCAGTGGGGGGGATCGATACAATGAGCAGTTCTTC. This encodes CASGGDRYNEQFF. Drawing the rest from reference TRBV28 and TRBJ2-1, the complete variable domain is DVKVTQSSRYLVKRTGEKVFLECVQDMDHENMFWYRQDPGLGLRLIYFSYDVKMKEKGDIPEGYSVSREKKERFSLILESASTNQTSMYLCASGGDRYNEQFFGPGTRLTVL.

This chain joins TRBV5-1 and TRBJ1-2, with D hard to call. Germline V CDR1 and CDR2: SGHRS, YFSETQ. The CDR3 runs 12 residues. Trimming cost V 3 bases and J 2 bases, with 5 bases left between them. The CDR3, as DNA: TGCGCCAGCAGCTCCGGGAACTATGGCTACACCTTC. It encodes CASSSGNYGYTF.

The CDR3 here is CASSLGAAGIYNEQFF. The CDR3 nucleotides are TGTGCCAGCAGCCTGGGGGCAGCGGGGATCTACAATGAGCAGTTCTTC. V gene TRBV7-7 combines with J gene TRBJ2-1, with TRBD2 as a possible D gene (7 bases). V lost 5 bases and J lost 3, with 17 bases in between. From germline, CDR1 is SSHAT and CDR2 FNYEAQ (reference sequence). This CDR3 contains 16 residues.

The chain carries TRBV19 and TRBJ2-7; 14 positions agree with TRBD2. The J segment lost 8 bases and the V segment lost 3 bases, leaving 9 bases of the junction unmatched. Germline CDR1 and CDR2: LNHDA and SQIVND (reference sequence). The CDR3 spans 16 residues. CDR3 in DNA: TGTGCCAGTAGTATGTTGGCGGGACTAGCGGGAGCGCAGCAGTACTTC. Residues: CASSMLAGLAGAQQYF.